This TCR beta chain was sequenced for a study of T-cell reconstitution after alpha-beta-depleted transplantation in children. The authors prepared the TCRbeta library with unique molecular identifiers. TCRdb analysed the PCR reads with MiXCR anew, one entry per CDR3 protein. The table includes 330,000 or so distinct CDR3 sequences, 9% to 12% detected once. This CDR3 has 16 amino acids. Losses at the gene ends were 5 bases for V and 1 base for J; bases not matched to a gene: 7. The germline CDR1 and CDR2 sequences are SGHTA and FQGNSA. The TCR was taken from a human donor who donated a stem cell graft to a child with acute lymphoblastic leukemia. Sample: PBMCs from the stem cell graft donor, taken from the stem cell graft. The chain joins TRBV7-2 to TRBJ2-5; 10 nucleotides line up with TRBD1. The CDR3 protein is CASSHQTGGSQETQYF. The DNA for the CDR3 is TGTGCCAGCAGCCACCAGACAGGGGGCTCCCAAGAGACCCAGTACTTC.